Listed below are T cell receptor beta chains from one sample, sequenced in a study of blood T cells in healthy people across ages. In TCRdb, the 5' RACE reads were re-called with MiXCR into one record per CDR3 protein. The repertoire holds about 830,000 distinct CDR3 sequences, with around two thirds as singletons. Sequences were obtained from blood. The receptors here all came from a man aged 25-40 years in good health. The CDR3 runs from the conserved cysteine through the conserved F or W. Each record gives: D gene, clone size, V gene, J gene, CDR3 DNA, CDR3 protein. The D gene is left open where the match is weak. The listing skips clone size in some rows; elsewhere it reads once, few, many or a size class.

D: .; size: few; V: TRBV27; J: TRBJ2-1; DNA: TGTGCCAGCAGTTGGACAGATTACAATGAGCAGTTCTTC; CDR3: CASSWTDYNEQFF
D: TRBD1; size: once; V: TRBV27; J: TRBJ2-1; DNA: TGTGCCAGCACAATAGGGACAGGGGAATACAATGAGCAGTTCTTC; CDR3: CASTIGTGEYNEQFF
D: .; size: few; V: TRBV29-1; J: TRBJ2-3; DNA: TGCAGCGTCCCTACCCAGGCGGGGGCTCGCACAGATACGCAGTATTTT; CDR3: CSVPTQAGARTDTQYF
D: .; size: .; V: TRBV3-1; J: TRBJ2-7; DNA: TGTGCCAGCAGCCTCAGTTCGGGATTTATCTACGAGCAGTACTTC; CDR3: CASSLSSGFIYEQYF
D: .; size: .; V: TRBV12-3/TRBV12-4; J: TRBJ2-1; DNA: TGTGCCAGCACCGCGGATCACAATGAGCAGTTCTTC; CDR3: CASTADHNEQFF
D: TRBD1; size: .; V: TRBV27; J: TRBJ2-7; DNA: TGTGCCAGCAGTTTAGCCGACAGGGTCGAGCAGTACTTC; CDR3: CASSLADRVEQYF
D: .; size: .; V: TRBV20-1; J: TRBJ1-1; DNA: TGCAGTGCTATAATCTCAGGGATGAGCACTGAAGCTTTCTTT; CDR3: CSAIISGMSTEAFF
D: .; size: .; V: TRBV20-1; J: TRBJ2-7; DNA: TGCAGTGCTAGAGATGGGGGAGAGATCCAAGAGGCCCAGTACTTC; CDR3: CSARDGGEIQEAQYF
D: .; size: .; V: TRBV7-9; J: TRBJ1-2; DNA: TGTGCCAGCACCGAGGGGGGTGGGACCGGCTACACCTTC; CDR3: CASTEGGGTGYTF
D: .; size: .; V: TRBV6-5; J: TRBJ2-5; DNA: TGTGCCAGCAGTTACTCGGTTCCAGGGATCGAGACCCAGTACTTC; CDR3: CASSYSVPGIETQYF
D: .; size: few; V: TRBV20-1; J: TRBJ2-1; DNA: TGCAGTGCTAGGGCAGGGGCCTACAATGAGCAGTTCTTC; CDR3: CSARAGAYNEQFF
D: .; size: .; V: TRBV10-3; J: TRBJ1-5; DNA: TGTGCCATCAGCCCAAATGGGGGTAATCAGCCCCAGCATTTT; CDR3: CAISPNGGNQPQHF
D: TRBD2; size: .; V: TRBV29-1; J: TRBJ2-1; DNA: TGCAGCGTTTTCCACGCGGGGGGTTGGGATGAGCAGTTCTTC; CDR3: CSVFHAGGWDEQFF
D: .; size: many; V: TRBV6-5; J: TRBJ2-7; DNA: TGTGCCAGCAGAACGGCTACCTACGAGCAGTACTTC; CDR3: CASRTATYEQYF
D: .; size: .; V: TRBV12-3/TRBV12-4; J: TRBJ2-7; DNA: TGTGCCAGCAGTTTAGAGATTGGCTACGAGCAGTACTTC; CDR3: CASSLEIGYEQYF
D: TRBD2; size: .; V: TRBV6-1; J: TRBJ2-5; DNA: TGTGCCAGCAGTGATTCTAGCGGGGTAATCGAGACCCAGTACTTC; CDR3: CASSDSSGVIETQYF
D: .; size: .; V: TRBV20-1; J: TRBJ2-7; DNA: TGCAGTGCCAGGGGTGGGGGGGCCAACGAGCAGTACTTC; CDR3: CSARGGGANEQYF